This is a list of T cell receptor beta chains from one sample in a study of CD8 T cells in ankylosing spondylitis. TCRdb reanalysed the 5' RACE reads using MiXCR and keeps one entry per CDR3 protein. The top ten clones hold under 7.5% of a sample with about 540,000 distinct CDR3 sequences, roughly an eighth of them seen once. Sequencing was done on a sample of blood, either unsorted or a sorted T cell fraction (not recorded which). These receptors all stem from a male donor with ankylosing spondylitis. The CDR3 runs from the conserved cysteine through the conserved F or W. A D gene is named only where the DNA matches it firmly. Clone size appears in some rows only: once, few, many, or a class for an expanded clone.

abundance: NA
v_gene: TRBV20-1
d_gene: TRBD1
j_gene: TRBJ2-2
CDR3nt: TGCAGTGTCGCAGGAGGACAGGGCCGGTTATCGAACACCGGGGAGCTGTTTTTT
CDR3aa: CSVAGGQGRLSNTGELFF

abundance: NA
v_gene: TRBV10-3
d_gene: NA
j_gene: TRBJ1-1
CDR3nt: TGTGCCATCAGGGCCAGGGAAGGGACTGAAGCTTTCTTT
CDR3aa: CAIRAREGTEAFF

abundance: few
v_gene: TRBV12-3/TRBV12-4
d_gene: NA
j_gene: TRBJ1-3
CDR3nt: TGTGCCAGCAATCCCGACAGATATGGAAACACCATATATTTT
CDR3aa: CASNPDRYGNTIYF

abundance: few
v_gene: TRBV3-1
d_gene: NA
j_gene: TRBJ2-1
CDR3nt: TGTGCCAGCAGCCGGGGAGGGGGACGGCAGTTCTTC
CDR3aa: CASSRGGGRQFF

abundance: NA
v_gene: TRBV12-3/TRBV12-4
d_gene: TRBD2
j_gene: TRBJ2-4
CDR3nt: TGTGCCAGCAGTACTAGCGGGAGGGCCGGAAACATTCAGTACTTC
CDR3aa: CASSTSGRAGNIQYF

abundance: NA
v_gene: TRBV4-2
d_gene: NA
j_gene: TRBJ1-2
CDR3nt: TGTGCCAGCAGCCAAGATGATGAGGCTGGGGGGGGAGGCTATGGCTACACCTTC
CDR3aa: CASSQDDEAGGGGYGYTF

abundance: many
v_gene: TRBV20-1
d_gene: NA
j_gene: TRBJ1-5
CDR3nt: TGCAGTGCTAGCACGGGCAGGGGTTACAATCAGCCCCAGCATTTT
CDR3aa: CSASTGRGYNQPQHF

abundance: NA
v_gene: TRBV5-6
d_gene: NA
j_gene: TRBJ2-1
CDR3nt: TGTGCCAGCAGCATCCGGGACTACAATGAGCAGTTCTTC
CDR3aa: CASSIRDYNEQFF

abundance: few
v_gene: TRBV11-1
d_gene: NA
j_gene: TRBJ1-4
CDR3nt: TGTGCCAGCAGCTTAGCGCGGTCTGGGACCGGAAGGGCAACTAATGAAAAACTGTTTTTT
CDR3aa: CASSLARSGTGRATNEKLFF

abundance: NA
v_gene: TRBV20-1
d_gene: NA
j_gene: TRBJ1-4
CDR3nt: TGCAGTGCCCCAAATGGGGCTAATGAAAAACTGTTTTTT
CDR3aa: CSAPNGANEKLFF

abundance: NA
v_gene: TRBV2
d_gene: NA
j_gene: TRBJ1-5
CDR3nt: TGTGCCAGCAGTGGGCAGGGGCGAGGACAGCCCCAGCATTTT
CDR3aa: CASSGQGRGQPQHF

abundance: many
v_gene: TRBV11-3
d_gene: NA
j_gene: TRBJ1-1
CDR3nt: TGTGCCAGCAGCCCGGGAACCCAGGGCACTGAAGCTTTCTTT
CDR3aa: CASSPGTQGTEAFF

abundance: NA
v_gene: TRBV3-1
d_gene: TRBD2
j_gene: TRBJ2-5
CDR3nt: TGTGCCAGCAGCCACGGGCTAGCGGAAGAGACCCAGTACTTC
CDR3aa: CASSHGLAEETQYF

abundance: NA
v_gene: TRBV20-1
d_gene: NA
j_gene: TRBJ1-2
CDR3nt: TGCAGTGCCTTGGGGGGCTACACCTTC
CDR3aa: CSALGGYTF

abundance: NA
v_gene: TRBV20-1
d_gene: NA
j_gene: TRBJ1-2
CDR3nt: TGCAGTGCTAGACACGGCCCCGGAGGCTACACCTTC
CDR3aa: CSARHGPGGYTF

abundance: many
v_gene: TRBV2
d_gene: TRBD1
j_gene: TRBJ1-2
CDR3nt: TGTGCCAGTAAAGACGGGGACAGGGTCTATGGCTACACCTTC
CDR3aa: CASKDGDRVYGYTF

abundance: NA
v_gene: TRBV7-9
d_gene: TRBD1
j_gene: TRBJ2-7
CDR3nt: TGTGCCAGCAGCCTGGATCCGGGACAGGGGGTTTCCGAGCAGTACTTC
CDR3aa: CASSLDPGQGVSEQYF

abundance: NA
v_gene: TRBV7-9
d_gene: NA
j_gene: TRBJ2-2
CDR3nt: TGTGCCACCACGGACGGGGAGCTGTTTTTT
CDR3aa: CATTDGELFF

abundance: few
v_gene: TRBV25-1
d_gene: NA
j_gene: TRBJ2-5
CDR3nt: TGTGCCAGCAGATCTGGAGGAGAGACCCAGTACTTC
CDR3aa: CASRSGGETQYF

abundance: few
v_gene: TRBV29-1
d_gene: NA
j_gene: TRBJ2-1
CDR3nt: TGCAGCCCACGGGAGAACAATGAGCAGTTCTTC
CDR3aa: CSPRENNEQFF

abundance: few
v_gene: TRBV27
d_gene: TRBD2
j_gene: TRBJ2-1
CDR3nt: TGTGCCAGCAGTCAAACGGGACTAGCGGGGAGGGGCAATGAGCAGTTCTTC
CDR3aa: CASSQTGLAGRGNEQFF

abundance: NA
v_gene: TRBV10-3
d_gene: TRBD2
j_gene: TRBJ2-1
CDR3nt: TGTGCCATCAGGATTAGCGGGAATGGGCATGAGCAGTTCTTC
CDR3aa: CAIRISGNGHEQFF

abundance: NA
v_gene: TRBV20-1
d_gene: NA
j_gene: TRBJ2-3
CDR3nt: TGCAGTGCTAGACACCTAATTAGGGCAGATACGCAGTATTTT
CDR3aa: CSARHLIRADTQYF

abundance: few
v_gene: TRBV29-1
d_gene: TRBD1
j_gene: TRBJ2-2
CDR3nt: TGCAGCGTCGGCAAGGGGGCGCGAGGGACCGGGGAGCTGTTTTTT
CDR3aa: CSVGKGARGTGELFF